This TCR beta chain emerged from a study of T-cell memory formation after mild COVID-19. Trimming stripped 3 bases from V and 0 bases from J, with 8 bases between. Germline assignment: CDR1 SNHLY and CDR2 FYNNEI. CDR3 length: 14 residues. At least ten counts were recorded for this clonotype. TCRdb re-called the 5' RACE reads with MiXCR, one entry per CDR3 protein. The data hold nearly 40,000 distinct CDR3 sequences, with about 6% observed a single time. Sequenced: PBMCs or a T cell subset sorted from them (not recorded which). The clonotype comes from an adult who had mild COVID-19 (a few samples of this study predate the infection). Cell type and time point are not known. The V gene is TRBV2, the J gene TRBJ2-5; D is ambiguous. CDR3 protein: CASSDRRYQETQYF. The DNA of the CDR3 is TGTGCCAGCAGTGATCGCAGGTACCAAGAGACCCAGTACTTC.